This record concerns one T cell receptor (beta chain) sequence. What it binds is unknown. CDR1 and CDR2 (germline): SEHNR, FQNEAQ (reference sequence). This CDR3 is built from 12 residues. With 4 bases removed from V and 2 bases from J, the gap between germline ends came to 6 bases. This specimen comes from a study of cytomegalovirus exposure and HLA in healthy donors. Broader study findings: Both high specificity and high sensitivity reportedly marked the classifier's diagnosis of cytomegalovirus status. Immune exposure was documented only through CMV serostatus.

PCR was performed using 60 Vbeta and 13 Jbeta primers. Produced via immunoSEQ multiplex PCR; TCRdb's table is partial and in-frame only. Here the sample spans over 150,000 clones, 82% being singletons. Input material: PBMCs. The clonotype originates from a girl aged 5 to 17 in good health and CMV-seropositive. The chain is built from TRBV7-9 and TRBJ2-7; the D is unclear. The CDR3 is CASSSVAYEQYF. The CDR3 coding sequence is TGTGCCAGCAGCTCAGTGGCCTACGAGCAGTACTTC.